This T cell receptor beta chain originates from a study of cytomegalovirus exposure and HLA in healthy donors. General study findings and limits: Later on, an analysis found that several of the most significant clusters appeared to be linked to common viral pathogens, which included parvovirus B19.

The germline CDR1 and CDR2 sequences are SGHDN and FVKESK. V gave up 6 bases and J gave up 8 bases, with 19 bases separating them. The CDR3 extends over 14 amino acids. Vbeta (60) and Jbeta (13) primers were used in the PCR. Measured with immunoSEQ multiplex PCR; TCRdb has only the in-frame clones, and not every one. The sample has about 150,000 clones, around 75% seen once; the top ten hold roughly 4%. For this clone: Its antigen is still unknown.

Material for sequencing was PBMCs. The V and J genes are TRBV14 and TRBJ1-2; D is unresolved. This sequence originates from a human donor in good health. The CDR3 DNA sequence: TGTGCCAGCAGACCTGACCTCCGGACGGGAGGCTACACCTTC. Its translation: CASRPDLRTGGYTF.